The rows below give T cell receptor beta chains drawn from one sample of a study of CD8+CD57+ T cells in acquired aplastic anemia. TCRdb recomputed calls from the reads with MiXCR, one row per CDR3 protein. The data contain about 190,000 distinct CDR3 sequences, roughly half of them seen just once; the ten biggest clones take up around a sixth. Sequenced material: sorted CD4+, CD8+, or CD8+CD57+ T cells (not recorded which) from PBMCs. These receptors were collected from a human donor in good health, serving as a control. CDR3s include the opening cysteine and the closing phenylalanine or tryptophan. D genes are given only for firm matches. Size tells how often a clone was seen (once, few, many) or the class of an expanded clone, and some rows leave it out.

TRBJ2-7 | - | TRBV7-9 | - | TGTGCCAGCAGCTTATCAATGGGGTACGAGCAGTACTTC | CASSLSMGYEQYF
TRBJ2-7 | - | TRBV6-5 | - | TGTGCCAGCAGCCGGAGGCAGGTCCCTACCTACGAGCAGTACTTC | CASSRRQVPTYEQYF
TRBJ2-1 | - | TRBV20-1 | - | TGCAGTGCCGGGTCATTCTCAGGCGGTGAGCAGTTCTTC | CSAGSFSGGEQFF
TRBJ1-4 | - | TRBV7-9 | TRBD1 | TGTGCCAGCAGCTTATCGGGACAGCCTAATGAAAAACTGTTTTTT | CASSLSGQPNEKLFF
TRBJ2-7 | - | TRBV6-1 | - | TGTGCCATCAGTGAGACAGAGACACGGATGGGACTCGAGCACTACGAGCAGTACTTC | CAISETETRMGLEHYEQYF
TRBJ1-6 | once | TRBV19 | - | TGTGCCAGTAGTATACAGGATCGGGATTCACCCCTCCACTTT | CASSIQDRDSPLHF
TRBJ2-1 | - | TRBV20-1 | - | TGCAGTGCTAGAGATCGGGCGGAAAACTCCTACAATGAGCAGTTCTTC | CSARDRAENSYNEQFF
TRBJ2-3 | - | TRBV7-7 | - | TGTGCTAGCAGCTTAGTCTGGGCAGATACGCAGTATTTT | CASSLVWADTQYF
TRBJ1-3 | many | TRBV7-6 | - | TGTGCCAGCAGCCCCGATATCCACACCATATATTTT | CASSPDIHTIYF
TRBJ1-6 | - | TRBV7-6 | - | TGTGCCAGCAGCTCGGGGGAACATAATTCACCCCTCCACTTT | CASSSGEHNSPLHF
TRBJ2-1 | many | TRBV28 | - | TGTGCCAGCAGTTTGAACAGAGGATCGTTCGAGCAGTTCTTC | CASSLNRGSFEQFF
TRBJ1-2 | - | TRBV9 | - | TGTGCCAGCAGCGTTGAGATTGGCGGTAACTATGGCTATGGCTACACCTTC | CASSVEIGGNYGYGYTF
TRBJ1-1 | few | TRBV2 | - | TGTGCCAGCAGGGGGCGGGGGGGCGGCACTGAAGCTTTCTTT | CASRGRGGGTEAFF
TRBJ2-3 | - | TRBV4-1 | - | TGCGCCAGCAAGGAATCCGGGACAACTAGCACATATACGCAGTATTTT | CASKESGTTSTYTQYF